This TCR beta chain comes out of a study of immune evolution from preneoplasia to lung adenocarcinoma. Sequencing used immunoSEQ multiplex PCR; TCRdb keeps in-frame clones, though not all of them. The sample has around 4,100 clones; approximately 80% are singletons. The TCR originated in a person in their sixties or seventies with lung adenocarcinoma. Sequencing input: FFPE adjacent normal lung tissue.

The DNA for the CDR3 is TGTGCCAGTAGTTACAGATTCACCGGTTATGGCTACACCTTC. Its protein is CASSYRFTGYGYTF. The V gene is TRBV19, the J gene TRBJ1-2; D unclear. Germline CDR1 LNHDA, CDR2 SQIVND (reference sequence). The V end was cut by 5 bases, the J end by 5 bases, with 15 bases between. CDR3 length: 14 residues.